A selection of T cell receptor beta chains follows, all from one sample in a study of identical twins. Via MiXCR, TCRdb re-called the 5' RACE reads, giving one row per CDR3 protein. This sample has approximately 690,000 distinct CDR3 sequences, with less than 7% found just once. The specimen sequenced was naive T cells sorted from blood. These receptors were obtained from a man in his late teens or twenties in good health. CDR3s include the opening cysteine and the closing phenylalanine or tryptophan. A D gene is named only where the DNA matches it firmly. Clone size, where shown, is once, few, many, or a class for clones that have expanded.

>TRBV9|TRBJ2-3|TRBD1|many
TGTGCCAGCAGCCCGCACGTAGGGGACAGTGGGACAGATACGCAGTATTTT
CASSPHVGDSGTDTQYF
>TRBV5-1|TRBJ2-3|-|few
TGCGCCAGCAGCTTGGACGGCCCCAGCACAGATACGCAGTATTTT
CASSLDGPSTDTQYF
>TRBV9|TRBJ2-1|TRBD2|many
TGTGCCAGCAGCCTTAGCGGGAGACCTTCCAATGAGCAGTTCTTC
CASSLSGRPSNEQFF
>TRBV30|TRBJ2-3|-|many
TGTGCCTGGAGCGGGACAGATACGCAGTATTTT
CAWSGTDTQYF
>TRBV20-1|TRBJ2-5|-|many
TGCAGTGCCCTCCGCGAGGGGACCCAGTACTTC
CSALREGTQYF
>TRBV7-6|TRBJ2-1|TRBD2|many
TGTGCCAGCAGCTTAGCAGGCGGGAGGGCCAATGAGCAGTTCTTC
CASSLAGGRANEQFF
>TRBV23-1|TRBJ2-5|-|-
TGCGCCAGCAGTCAATCTCCGGGGGGCGGGAAGACCCAGTACTTC
CASSQSPGGGKTQYF
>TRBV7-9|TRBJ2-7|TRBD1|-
TGTGCCAGCAGCCAGACAGGGGGGTCGGTGGAGCAGTACTTC
CASSQTGGSVEQYF
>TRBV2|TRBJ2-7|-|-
TGTGCCAGCAGTGAAGCGAGCTACGAGCAGTACTTC
CASSEASYEQYF
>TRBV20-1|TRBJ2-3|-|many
TGCAGTGCGCGGGGGCAAAGTTTGAATACGCAGTATTTT
CSARGQSLNTQYF
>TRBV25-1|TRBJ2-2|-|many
TGTGCCAGTTCTAAAGCCGGGGAGCTGTTTTTT
CASSKAGELFF
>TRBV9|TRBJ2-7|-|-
TGTGCCAGCAGCGTGGGACCCAACTCCTACGAGCAGTACTTC
CASSVGPNSYEQYF
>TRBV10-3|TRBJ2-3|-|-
TGTGCCATCAGTGAAAACCCAGCGGAGGGCACAGATACGCAGTATTTT
CAISENPAEGTDTQYF
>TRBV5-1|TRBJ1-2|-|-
TGCGCCAGCAGGTTCAGACTGGGAAACTATGGCTACACCTTC
CASRFRLGNYGYTF
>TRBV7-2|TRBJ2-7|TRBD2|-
TGTGCCAGCAGCTCCAAAGCGGGAGTTCCCTACGAGCAGTACTTC
CASSSKAGVPYEQYF
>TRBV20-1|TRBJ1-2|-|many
TGCAGTGCTAGAGATTACAGGGACTATGGCTACACCTTC
CSARDYRDYGYTF
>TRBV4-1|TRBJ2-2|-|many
TGCGCCAGCAGCTCAACCCAGGTGGCCGCCGGGGAGCTGTTTTTT
CASSSTQVAAGELFF
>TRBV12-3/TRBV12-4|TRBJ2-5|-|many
TGTGCCAGCAGTTTTGCCGGGATGGAGACCCAGTACTTC
CASSFAGMETQYF
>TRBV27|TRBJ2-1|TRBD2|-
TGTGCCAGCATCGCATCGTCTAGCGGGAGGGTCACCAGCTCCTACAATGAGCAGTTCTTC
CASIASSSGRVTSSYNEQFF
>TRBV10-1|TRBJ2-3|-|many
TGCGCCAGCAGTTTGAGGGGGATCACAGATACGCAGTATTTT
CASSLRGITDTQYF
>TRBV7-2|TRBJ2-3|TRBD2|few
TGTGCCAGCAGCGAGCTAGCGGGAGTTCGGAGCACAGATACGCAGTATTTT
CASSELAGVRSTDTQYF
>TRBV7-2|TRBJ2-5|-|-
TGTGCCAGCAGCTTACTCCTAGACCAAGAGACCCAGTACTTC
CASSLLLDQETQYF
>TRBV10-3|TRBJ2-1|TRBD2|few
TGTGCCATCAGTGAGGTGACTAGCGGCTACAATGAGCAGTTCTTC
CAISEVTSGYNEQFF
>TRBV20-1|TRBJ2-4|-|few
TGCAGTGCTAGAGTGTCAGTGACCAAAAACATTCAGTACTTC
CSARVSVTKNIQYF
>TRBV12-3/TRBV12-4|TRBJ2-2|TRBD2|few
TGTGCCACGGTTCTAGCGGGAGATACCGGGGAGCTGTTTTTT
CATVLAGDTGELFF
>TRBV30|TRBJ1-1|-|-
TGTGCCTGGAGAAAGGTGGGGACTGAAGCTTTCTTT
CAWRKVGTEAFF
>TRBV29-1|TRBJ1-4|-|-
TGCAGCGTTGAATTTGGGAGGGCTAATGAAAAACTGTTTTTT
CSVEFGRANEKLFF
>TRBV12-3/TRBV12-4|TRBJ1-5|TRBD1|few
TGTGCCAGCAGTGCTCCGGGACAGGGGGATCAGCCCCAGCATTTT
CASSAPGQGDQPQHF
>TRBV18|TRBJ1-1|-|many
TGTGCCAGCTCACGAGTAAAGAACACTGAAGCTTTCTTT
CASSRVKNTEAFF
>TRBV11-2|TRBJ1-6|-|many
TGTGCCAGCAGCTTAGATTGGGGCGGATACAGCTCCTATAATTCACCCCTCCACTTT
CASSLDWGGYSSYNSPLHF
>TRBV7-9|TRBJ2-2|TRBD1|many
TGTGCCAGCAGCCCATGGGACAGGAAAAACACCGGGGAGCTGTTTTTT
CASSPWDRKNTGELFF
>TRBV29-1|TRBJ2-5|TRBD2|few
TGCAGCGCGACCCATGCGGGAGGGCCGCCGACCCAGTACTTC
CSATHAGGPPTQYF
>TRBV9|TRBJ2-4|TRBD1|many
TGTGCCAGCAGCGCCCGACAGGGGGACAACATTCAGTACTTC
CASSARQGDNIQYF
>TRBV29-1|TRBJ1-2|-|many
TGCAGCGTTGTCGTGGATCTGAAGGGACCCAATAGCGAAGGCTACACCTTC
CSVVVDLKGPNSEGYTF
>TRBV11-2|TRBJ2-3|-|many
TGTGCCAGCAGCTGGGCAGGGTCCCAATTATACACAGATACGCAGTATTTT
CASSWAGSQLYTDTQYF
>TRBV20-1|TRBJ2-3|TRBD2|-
TGCAGTGCCACAGGAGGGCGGGAGGGCGCAGATACGCAGTATTTT
CSATGGREGADTQYF
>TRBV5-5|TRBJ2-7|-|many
TGTGCCACCAGACAGGGAGGGGCCTACGAGCAGTACTTC
CATRQGGAYEQYF
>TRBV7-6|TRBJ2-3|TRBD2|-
TGTGCCAGCAGCCTAGGGACTAGCGGGAGCGTCATGTATTTT
CASSLGTSGSVMYF
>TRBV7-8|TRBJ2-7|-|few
TGTGCCAGCAGCTTAGGGACCGCCGCGGCCCTCTACGAGCAGTACTTC
CASSLGTAAALYEQYF
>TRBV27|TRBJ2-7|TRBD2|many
TGTGCCAGCAGTCTAGCGGGAGGGATTTACGAGCAGTACTTC
CASSLAGGIYEQYF
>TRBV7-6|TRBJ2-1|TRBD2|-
TGTGCCAGCAGCTTAGAAGCGGGAGGCGGTCGGAATGAGCAGTTCTTC
CASSLEAGGGRNEQFF
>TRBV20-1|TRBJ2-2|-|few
TGCAGTGCTAGCATACAGAGTCGGCCGGGGGAGCTGTTTTTT
CSASIQSRPGELFF